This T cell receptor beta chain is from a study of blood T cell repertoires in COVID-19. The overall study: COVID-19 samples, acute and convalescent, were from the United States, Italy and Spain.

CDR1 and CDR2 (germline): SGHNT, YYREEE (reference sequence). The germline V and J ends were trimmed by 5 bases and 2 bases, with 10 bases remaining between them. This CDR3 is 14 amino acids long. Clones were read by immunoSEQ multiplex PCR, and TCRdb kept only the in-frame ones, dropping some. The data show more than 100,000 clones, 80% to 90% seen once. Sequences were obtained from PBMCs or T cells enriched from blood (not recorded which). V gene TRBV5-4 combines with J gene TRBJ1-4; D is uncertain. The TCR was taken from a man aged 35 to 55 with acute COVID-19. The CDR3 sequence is CASSWAGTNEKLFF. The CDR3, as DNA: TGTGCCAGCAGTTGGGCGGGGACTAATGAAAAACTGTTTTTT. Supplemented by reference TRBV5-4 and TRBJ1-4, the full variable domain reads ETGVTQSPTHLIKTRGQQVTLRCSSQSGHNTVSWYQQALGQGPQFIFQYYREEENGRGNFPPRFSGLQFPNYSSELNVNALELDDSALYLCASSWAGTNEKLFFGSGTQLSVL.